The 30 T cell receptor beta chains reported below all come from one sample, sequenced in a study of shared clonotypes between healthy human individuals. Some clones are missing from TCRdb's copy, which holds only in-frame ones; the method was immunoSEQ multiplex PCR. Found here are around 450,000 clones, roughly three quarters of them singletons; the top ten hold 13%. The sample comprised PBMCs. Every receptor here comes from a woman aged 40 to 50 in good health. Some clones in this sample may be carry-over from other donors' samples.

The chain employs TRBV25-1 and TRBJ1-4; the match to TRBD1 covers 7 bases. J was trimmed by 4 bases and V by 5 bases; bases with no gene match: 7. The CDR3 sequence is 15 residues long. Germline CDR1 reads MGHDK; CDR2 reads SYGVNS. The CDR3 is CASSPTGALNEKLFF. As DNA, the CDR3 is TGTGCCAGCAGTCCTACAGGGGCCCTTAATGAAAAACTGTTTTTT.

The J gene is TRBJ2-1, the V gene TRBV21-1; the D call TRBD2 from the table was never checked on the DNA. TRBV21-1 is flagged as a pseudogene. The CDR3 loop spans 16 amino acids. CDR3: CASRIDPEAGNNEQFF. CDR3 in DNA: TGTGCCAGCAGGATTGATCCGGAAGCGGGGAACAATGAGCAGTTCTTC.

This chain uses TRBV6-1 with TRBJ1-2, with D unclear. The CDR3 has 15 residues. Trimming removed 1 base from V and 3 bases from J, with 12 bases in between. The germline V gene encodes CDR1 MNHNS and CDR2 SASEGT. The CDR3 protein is CASSEGVIKHYGYTF. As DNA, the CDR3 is TGTGCCAGCAGTGAAGGAGTGATTAAACACTATGGCTACACCTTC.

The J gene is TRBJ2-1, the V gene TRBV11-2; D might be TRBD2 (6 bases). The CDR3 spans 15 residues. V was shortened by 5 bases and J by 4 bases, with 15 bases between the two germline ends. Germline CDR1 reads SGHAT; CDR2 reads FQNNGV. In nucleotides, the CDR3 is TGTGCCAGCAGCCCTTACAGCGGGCCTTACAATGAGCAGTTCTTC. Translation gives CASSPYSGPYNEQFF.

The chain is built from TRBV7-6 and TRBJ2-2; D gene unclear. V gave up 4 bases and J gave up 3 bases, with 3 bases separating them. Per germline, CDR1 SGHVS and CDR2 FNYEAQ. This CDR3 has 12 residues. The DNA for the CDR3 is TGTGCCAGCAGCTACGACACCGGGGAGCTGTTTTTT. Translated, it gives CASSYDTGELFF.

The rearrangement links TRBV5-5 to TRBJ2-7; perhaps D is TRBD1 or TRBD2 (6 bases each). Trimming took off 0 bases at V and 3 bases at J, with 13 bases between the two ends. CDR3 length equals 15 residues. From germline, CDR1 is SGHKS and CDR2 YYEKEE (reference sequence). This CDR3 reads CASSLAGGGLYEQYF. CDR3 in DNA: TGTGCCAGCAGCTTGGCCGGAGGGGGGCTCTACGAGCAGTACTTC.

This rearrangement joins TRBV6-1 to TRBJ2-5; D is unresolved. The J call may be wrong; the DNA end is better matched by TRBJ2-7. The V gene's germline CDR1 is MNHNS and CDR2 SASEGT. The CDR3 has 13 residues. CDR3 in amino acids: CASSDYSSYEQYF. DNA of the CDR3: TGTGCCAGCAGTGACTACAGCTCCTACGAGCAGTACTTC.

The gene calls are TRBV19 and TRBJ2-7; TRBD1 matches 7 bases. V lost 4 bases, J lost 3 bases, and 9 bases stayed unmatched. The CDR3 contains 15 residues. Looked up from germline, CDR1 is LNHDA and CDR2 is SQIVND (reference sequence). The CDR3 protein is CASSTGTVPIYEQYF. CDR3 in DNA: TGTGCCAGTAGTACAGGGACAGTTCCAATCTACGAGCAGTACTTC.

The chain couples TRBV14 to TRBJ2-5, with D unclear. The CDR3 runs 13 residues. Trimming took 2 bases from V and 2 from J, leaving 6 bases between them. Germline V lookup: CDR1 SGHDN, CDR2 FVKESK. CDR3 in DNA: TGTGCCAGCAGCCAACAACAGCAAGAGACCCAGTACTTC. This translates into CASSQQQQETQYF. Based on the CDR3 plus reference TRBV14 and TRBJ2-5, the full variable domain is EAGVTQFPSHSVIEKGQTVTLRCDPISGHDNLYWYRRVMGKEIKFLLHFVKESKQDESGMPNNRFLAERTGGTYSTLKVQPAELEDSGVYFCASSQQQQETQYFGPGTRLLVL.

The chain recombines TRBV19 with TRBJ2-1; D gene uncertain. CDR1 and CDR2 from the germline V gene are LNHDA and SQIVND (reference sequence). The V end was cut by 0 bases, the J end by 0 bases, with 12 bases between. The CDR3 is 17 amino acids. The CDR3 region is CASSIDVPQSSYNEQFF. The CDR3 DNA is TGTGCCAGTAGTATAGATGTCCCCCAAAGCTCCTACAATGAGCAGTTCTTC.

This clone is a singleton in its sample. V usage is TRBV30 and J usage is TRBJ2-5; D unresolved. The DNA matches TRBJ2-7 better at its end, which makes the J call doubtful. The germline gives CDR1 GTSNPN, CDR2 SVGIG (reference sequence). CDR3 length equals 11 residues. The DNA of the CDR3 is TGTGCCTGGAGTGTAGGGTACGAGCAGTACTTC. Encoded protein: CAWSVGYEQYF.

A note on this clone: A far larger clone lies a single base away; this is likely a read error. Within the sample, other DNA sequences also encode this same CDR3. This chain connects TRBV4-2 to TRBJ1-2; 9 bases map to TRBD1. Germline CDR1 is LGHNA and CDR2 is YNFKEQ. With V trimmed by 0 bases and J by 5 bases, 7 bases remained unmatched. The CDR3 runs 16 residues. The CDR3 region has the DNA TGTGCCAGCAGCCAAGACTTCGGGGACAGGGATTATGGCTACACCTTC. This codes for CASSQDFGDRDYGYTF.

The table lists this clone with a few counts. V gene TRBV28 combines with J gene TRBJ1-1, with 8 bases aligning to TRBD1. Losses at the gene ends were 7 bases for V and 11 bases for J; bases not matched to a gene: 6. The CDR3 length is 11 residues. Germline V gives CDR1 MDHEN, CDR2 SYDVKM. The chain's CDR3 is CASTSDRGAFF. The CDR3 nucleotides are TGTGCCAGCACATCCGACAGGGGTGCTTTCTTT.

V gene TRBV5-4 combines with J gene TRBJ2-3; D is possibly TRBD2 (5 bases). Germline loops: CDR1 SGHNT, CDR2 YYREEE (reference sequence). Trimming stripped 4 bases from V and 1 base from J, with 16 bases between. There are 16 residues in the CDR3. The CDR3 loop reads CASSPVRGQGTDTQYF. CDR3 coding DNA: TGTGCCAGCAGCCCCGTCCGGGGTCAGGGCACAGATACGCAGTATTTT.

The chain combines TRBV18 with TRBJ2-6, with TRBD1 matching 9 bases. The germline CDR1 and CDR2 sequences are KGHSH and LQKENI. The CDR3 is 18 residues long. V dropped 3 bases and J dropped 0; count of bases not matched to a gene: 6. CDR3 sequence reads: CASSPGTGFLSGANVLTF. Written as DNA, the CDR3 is TGTGCCAGCTCACCCGGGACAGGGTTTCTCTCTGGGGCCAACGTCCTGACTTTC. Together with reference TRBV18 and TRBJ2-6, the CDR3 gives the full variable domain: NAGVMQNPRHLVRRRGQEARLRCSPMKGHSHVYWYRQLPEEGLKFMVYLQKENIIDESGMPKERFSAEFPKEGPSILRIQQVVRGDSAAYFCASSPGTGFLSGANVLTFGAGSRLTVL.

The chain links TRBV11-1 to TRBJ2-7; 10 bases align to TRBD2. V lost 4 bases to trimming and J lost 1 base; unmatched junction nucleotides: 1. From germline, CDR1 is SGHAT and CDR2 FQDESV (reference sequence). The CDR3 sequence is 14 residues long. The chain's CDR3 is CASSWTSGSYEQYF. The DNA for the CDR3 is TGTGCCAGCAGCTGGACTAGCGGATCCTACGAGCAGTACTTC.

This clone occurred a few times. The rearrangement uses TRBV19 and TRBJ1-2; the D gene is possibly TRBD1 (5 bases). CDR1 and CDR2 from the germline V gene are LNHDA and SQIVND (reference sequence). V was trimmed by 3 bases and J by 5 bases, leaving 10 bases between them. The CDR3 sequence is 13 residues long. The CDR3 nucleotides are TGTGCCAGTAGTATGACGGCAGGGTATGGCTACACCTTC. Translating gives CASSMTAGYGYTF.

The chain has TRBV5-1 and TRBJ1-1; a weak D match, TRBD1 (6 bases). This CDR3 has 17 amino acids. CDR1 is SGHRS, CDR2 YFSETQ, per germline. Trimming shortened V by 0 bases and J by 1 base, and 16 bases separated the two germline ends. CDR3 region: CASSLEDSSWGNTEAFF. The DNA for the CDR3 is TGCGCCAGCAGCTTGGAGGACAGTTCATGGGGGAACACTGAAGCTTTCTTT.

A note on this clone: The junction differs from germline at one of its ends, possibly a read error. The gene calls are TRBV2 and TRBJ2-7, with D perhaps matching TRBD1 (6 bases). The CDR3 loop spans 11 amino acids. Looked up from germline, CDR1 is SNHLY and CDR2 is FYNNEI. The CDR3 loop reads CASREGGEQYF. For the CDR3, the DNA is TGTGCCAGCAGGGAAGGGGGCGAGCAGTACTTC.

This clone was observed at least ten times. This chain's CDR3 is CASRDRGQNTIYF. The CDR3, as DNA: TGTGCCAGCAGGGACAGGGGGCAAAACACCATATATTTT. V gene TRBV28 combines with J gene TRBJ1-3, with TRBD1 matching over 11 bases. Trimming cost V 6 bases and J 6 bases; bases outside gene matches: 1. This CDR3 has 13 amino acids. Germline values: CDR1 MDHEN, CDR2 SYDVKM.

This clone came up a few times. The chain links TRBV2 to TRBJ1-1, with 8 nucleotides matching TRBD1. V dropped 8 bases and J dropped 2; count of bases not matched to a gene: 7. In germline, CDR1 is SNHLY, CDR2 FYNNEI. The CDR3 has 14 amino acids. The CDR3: CASGRDRTNTEAFF. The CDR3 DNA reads TGTGCCAGCGGACGGGACAGGACCAACACTGAAGCTTTCTTT.

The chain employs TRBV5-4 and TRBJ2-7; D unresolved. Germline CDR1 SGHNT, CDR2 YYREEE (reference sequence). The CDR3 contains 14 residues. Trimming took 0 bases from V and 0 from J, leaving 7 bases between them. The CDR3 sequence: CASSLGAASYEQYF. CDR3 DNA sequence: TGTGCCAGCAGCTTGGGCGCAGCCTCCTACGAGCAGTACTTC.

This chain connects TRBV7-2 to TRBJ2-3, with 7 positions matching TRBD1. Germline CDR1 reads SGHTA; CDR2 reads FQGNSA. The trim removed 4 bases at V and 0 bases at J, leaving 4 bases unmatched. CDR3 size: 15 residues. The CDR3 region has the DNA TGTGCCAGCAGCTCAGACAGGGTTAGCACAGATACGCAGTATTTT. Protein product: CASSSDRVSTDTQYF.

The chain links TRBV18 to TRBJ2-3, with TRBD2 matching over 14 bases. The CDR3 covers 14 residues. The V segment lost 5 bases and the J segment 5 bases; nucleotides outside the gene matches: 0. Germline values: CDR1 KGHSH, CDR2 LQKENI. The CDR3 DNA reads TGTGCCAGCTCAGGACTAGCGGGAGGAGATACGCAGTATTTT. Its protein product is CASSGLAGGDTQYF.

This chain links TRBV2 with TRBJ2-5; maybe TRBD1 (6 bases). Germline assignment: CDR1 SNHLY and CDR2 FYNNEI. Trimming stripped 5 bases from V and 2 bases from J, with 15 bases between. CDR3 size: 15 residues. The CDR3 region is CASSPSGTSQETQYF. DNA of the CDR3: TGTGCCAGCAGTCCATCCGGGACATCGCAAGAGACCCAGTACTTC.

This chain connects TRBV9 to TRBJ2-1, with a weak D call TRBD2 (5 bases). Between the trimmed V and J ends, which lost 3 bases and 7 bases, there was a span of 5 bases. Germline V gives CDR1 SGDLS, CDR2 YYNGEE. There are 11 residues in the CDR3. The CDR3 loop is CASSAGNEQFF. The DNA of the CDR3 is TGTGCCAGCAGCGCGGGAAATGAGCAGTTCTTC.

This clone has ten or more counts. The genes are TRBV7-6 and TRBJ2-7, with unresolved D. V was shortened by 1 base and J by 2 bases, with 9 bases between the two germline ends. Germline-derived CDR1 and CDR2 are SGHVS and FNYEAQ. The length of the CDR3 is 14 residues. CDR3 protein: CASSLEGWAYEQYF. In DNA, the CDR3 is TGTGCCAGCAGCTTAGAGGGCTGGGCCTACGAGCAGTACTTC.

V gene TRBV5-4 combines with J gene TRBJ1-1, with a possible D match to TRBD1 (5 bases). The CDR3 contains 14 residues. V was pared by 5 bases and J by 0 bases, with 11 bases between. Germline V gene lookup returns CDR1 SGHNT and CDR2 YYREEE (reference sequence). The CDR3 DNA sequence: TGTGCCAGCAGTACCGGGGGGGTGAACACTGAAGCTTTCTTT. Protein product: CASSTGGVNTEAFF.

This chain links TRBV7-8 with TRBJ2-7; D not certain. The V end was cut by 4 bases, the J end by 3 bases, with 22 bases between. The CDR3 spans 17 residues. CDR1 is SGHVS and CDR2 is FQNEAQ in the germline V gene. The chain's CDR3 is CASSSEAGFMAHYEQYF. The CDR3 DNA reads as TGTGCCAGCAGCTCTGAGGCCGGCTTTATGGCTCACTACGAGCAGTACTTC.

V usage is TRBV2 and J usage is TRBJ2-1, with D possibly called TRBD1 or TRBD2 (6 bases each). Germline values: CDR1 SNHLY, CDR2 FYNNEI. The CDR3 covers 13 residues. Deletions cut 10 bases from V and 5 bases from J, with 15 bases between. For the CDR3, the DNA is TGTGCCACTCGCGAGGGGGAGGACAATGAGCAGTTCTTC. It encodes CATREGEDNEQFF. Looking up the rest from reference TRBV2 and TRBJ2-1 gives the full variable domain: EPEVTQTPSHQVTQMGQEVILRCVPISNHLYFYWYRQILGQKVEFLVSFYNNEISEKSEIFDDQFSVERPDGSNFTLKIRSTKLEDSAMYFCATREGEDNEQFFGPGTRLTVL.